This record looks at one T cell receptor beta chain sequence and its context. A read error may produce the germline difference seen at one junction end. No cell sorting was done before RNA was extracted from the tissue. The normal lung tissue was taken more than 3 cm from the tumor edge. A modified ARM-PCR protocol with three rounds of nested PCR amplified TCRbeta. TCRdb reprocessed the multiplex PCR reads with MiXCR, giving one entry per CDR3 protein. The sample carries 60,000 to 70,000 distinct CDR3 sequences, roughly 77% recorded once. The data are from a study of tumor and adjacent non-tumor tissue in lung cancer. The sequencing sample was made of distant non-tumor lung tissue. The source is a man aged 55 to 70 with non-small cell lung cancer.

The CDR3 DNA sequence: TGTGCCAGCAGCGGGGGGACTAGCCGCTCTGAGCGGTACTTC. Protein sequence: CASSGGTSRSERYF. The V call is TRBV7-9, the J call TRBJ2-7; 9 positions agree with TRBD2. Germline V lookup: CDR1 SEHNR, CDR2 FQNEAQ (reference sequence). The CDR3 length is 14 residues.